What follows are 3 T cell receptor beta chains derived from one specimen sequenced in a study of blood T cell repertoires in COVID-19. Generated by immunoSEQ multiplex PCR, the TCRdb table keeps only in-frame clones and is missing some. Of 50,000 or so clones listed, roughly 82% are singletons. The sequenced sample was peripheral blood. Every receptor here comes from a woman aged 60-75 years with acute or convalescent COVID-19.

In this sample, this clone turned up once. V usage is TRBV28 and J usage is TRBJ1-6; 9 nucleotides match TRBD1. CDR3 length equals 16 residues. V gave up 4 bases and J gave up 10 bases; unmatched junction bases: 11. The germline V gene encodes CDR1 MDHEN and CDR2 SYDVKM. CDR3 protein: CASSSPTGTGRSPLHF. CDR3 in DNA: TGTGCCAGCAGTTCCCCCACCGGGACAGGGCGATCACCCCTCCACTTT.

Written as DNA, the CDR3 is TGCGCCAGCAGTGGAACAGGGGGAAATCAGCCCCAGCATTTT. Amino acids: CASSGTGGNQPQHF. The gene calls are TRBV10-2 and TRBJ1-5, with TRBD1 identical over 8 bases. The germline CDR1 and CDR2 sequences are WSHSY and SAAADI. The CDR3 is 14 amino acids. V gave up 4 bases and J gave up 4 bases; unmatched junction bases: 3.

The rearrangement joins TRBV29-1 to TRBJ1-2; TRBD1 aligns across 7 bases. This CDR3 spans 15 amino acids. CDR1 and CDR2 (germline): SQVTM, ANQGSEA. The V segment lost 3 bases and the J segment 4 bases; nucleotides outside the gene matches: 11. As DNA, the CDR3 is TGCAGCGTTGAGGACGAGCGAGGGACAGCCTATGGCTACACCTTC. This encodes CSVEDERGTAYGYTF.